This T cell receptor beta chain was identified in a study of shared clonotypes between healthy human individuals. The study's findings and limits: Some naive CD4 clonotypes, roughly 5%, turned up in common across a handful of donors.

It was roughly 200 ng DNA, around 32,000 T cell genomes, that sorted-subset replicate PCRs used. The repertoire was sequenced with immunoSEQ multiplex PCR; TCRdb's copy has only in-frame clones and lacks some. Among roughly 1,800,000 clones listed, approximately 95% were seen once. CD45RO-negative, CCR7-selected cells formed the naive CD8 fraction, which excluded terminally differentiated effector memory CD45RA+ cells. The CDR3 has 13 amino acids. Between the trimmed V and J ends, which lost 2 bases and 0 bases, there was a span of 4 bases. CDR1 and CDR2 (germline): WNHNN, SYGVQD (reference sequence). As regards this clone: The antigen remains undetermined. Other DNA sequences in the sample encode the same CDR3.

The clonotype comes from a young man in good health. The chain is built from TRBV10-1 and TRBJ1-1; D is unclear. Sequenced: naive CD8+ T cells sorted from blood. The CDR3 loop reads CASSESLNTEAFF. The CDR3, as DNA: TGCGCCAGCAGTGAGAGTCTGAACACTGAAGCTTTCTTT.